This entry concerns a single T cell receptor (beta chain). CDR3 length equals 14 residues. V was cut by 0 bases and J by 3 bases, with 7 bases left in between. Germline V gene sequence: CDR1 LGHNA, CDR2 YNFKEQ. These data belong to a study of blood T cell repertoires in COVID-19. Whole-study context: The study drew acute and convalescent COVID-19 samples from the United States, Italy and Spain. T cells, B-cell-depleted T cells, or PBMCs provided the cDNA or gDNA that served as material.

Study processing details: Reference gene primer amplification in the assay estimated nucleated cell counts. Assay used: immunoSEQ multiplex PCR; TCRdb lists only in-frame clones, some missing. V and J calls and clone size come straight from that table; D and trimming were deduced from the DNA. Found here are 200,000 to 250,000 clones, roughly 82% of them singletons; the top ten hold roughly 4.9%. Sequencing used peripheral blood. This clonotype was sampled from a woman older than 75 with active or convalescent COVID-19. The chain has TRBV4-2 and TRBJ2-3; D is unclear. The CDR3: CASSQDSRTDTQYF. The CDR3 DNA reads TGTGCCAGCAGCCAAGATTCCCGGACAGATACGCAGTATTTT.